The entry that follows covers one TCR beta chain sequence. Its antigen remains undetermined. Per-base qualities were not stored, and no clone one base away is much larger. The library was obtained by 5' RACE. The sample was run on an Illumina HiSeq 2500. The second PCR ran for roughly 7 to 11 cycles and used a J-beta primer mix along with a sample-barcoded 5' primer. A unique molecular identifier was introduced onto each TCR beta cDNA molecule by a template-switch 5' adaptor carrying 12 random nucleotides. Each sample yielded at least 2.5 million CDR3-containing paired-end reads. First-strand cDNA synthesis was performed from all RNA using the Mint cDNA synthesis kit, with priming by a TRBC-specific oligonucleotide. After uracil-DNA glycosylase treatment, a first 18-cycle PCR used universal primers M1SS and BC2_uni_R on all cDNA. In the authors' own workflow: For normalization, 1 million high-quality reads, each with a distinct molecular identifier, were randomly selected from each sample. Instead of being binned into consensus sequences, reads with shared molecular identifiers were discarded. MiTCR, with a Q25 quality threshold and the strictest error-elimination algorithm, was used for CDR3 identification, clonotype clustering and error correction. A nonparametric unseen species model with Euler transformation was used to estimate lower-bound total TCR beta diversity. TCRdb passed the public sequencing reads through fastp at Q25 and MiXCR, retaining productive beta sequences. Each entry merges the rows of one CDR3 protein and shows their most common DNA and genes. These V and J calls originate from TCRdb's pipeline instead of the authors' own analysis. The sample table lists about 570,000 distinct CDR3 sequences, 25% to 30% of them with a count of one. The ten largest clones capture about a fifth of the sample.

The record originates from a study of blood T cells in healthy people across ages (dated by TCRdb to 2014 to 2015). Notes on the research overall: In model experiments, template switching captured roughly one uniquely barcoded TCR beta cDNA molecule for every two T cells. The study measured age-related changes in TCR beta repertoire diversity using deep sequencing normalized with unique cDNA molecular identifiers. Donors were grouped into four age groups: young (average roughly 16 years), middle-aged (roughly 37), aged (about 60) and long-lived (roughly 80). Donors of different ages were randomly distributed across sequencing lanes to avoid experimental bias. Using the same blood draw, the study looked at two additional independent replicas of 1 million unique cDNA reads for two donors, one aged 18 to 30 and the other aged 80 or older. The research as a whole found: The percentage of naive T cells measured by flow cytometry correlated strongly with observed TCR beta diversity. Donor CMV infection status was unknown, potentially confounding age-related changes in expanded clonotypes. Bulk unsorted PBMC profiling prevented conclusive comparison of naive and antigen-experienced compartments. Observed TCR beta diversity per million T cells fell roughly linearly with age, and a significant reduction was already apparent by age around 44. Estimates of total diversity from one million sequenced T cells were regarded as lower bounds and underestimates. Compared with the aged group, the long-lived group had more naive CD4+ T cells, fewer expanded clones and increased TCR diversity, a pattern suggesting age selection.

From the cysteine up to the phenylalanine, the CDR3 has a length of 14 residues. CDR3 DNA only is kept here, 42 bases in frame from base 1. V loses 4 bases at its end and J loses 7 bases; junction bases beyond the gene matches: 7. From the germline V gene, CDR1 is SGHRS and CDR2 is YFSETQ. Donors were approximately 42 systemically healthy Caucasian individuals from Russia aged roughly 6 to 95 years. Each donor gave roughly 9 milliliters of peripheral blood, drawn into EDTA-treated Vacutainer tubes. Ficoll-Paque density-gradient centrifugation was used to isolate PBMCs, with at least 6.5 million per sample. Total RNA was extracted from PBMCs with Trizol reagent, with at least 6 micrograms obtained per sample. The percentages of naive CD45RAhigh/CD27high T cells were determined by flow cytometry on a PBMC aliquot from every donor.

The sequencing input was blood. The chain couples TRBV5-1 to TRBJ1-2, with TRBD1 matching 10 junction bases. The TCR originated in a woman between 65 and 79 years old in good health. The DNA sequence reads TGCGCCAGCAGCCGGGACGGGACAGGGGTTGGCTACACCTTC. It specifies CASSRDGTGVGYTF. The full variable domain, with segments outside the CDR3 supplied by the reference TRBV5-1 and TRBJ1-2 proteins, appears as KAGVTQTPRYLIKTRGQQVTLSCSPISGHRSVSWYQQTPGQGLQFLFEYFSETQRNKGNFPGRFSGRQFSNSRSEMNVSTLELGDSALYLCASSRDGTGVGYTFGSGTRLTVV.